Sequencing of this T cell receptor beta chain was carried out in a study of response to subunit inactivated influenza vaccine. TCRdb itself ran the RT-PCR reads through MiXCR, one entry per CDR3 protein. The repertoire includes roughly 650,000 distinct CDR3 sequences, approximately 14% of them detected once, and more than 9% sits in the top ten. Germline trimming cut 4 bases from V and 4 bases from J; bases unmatched to any gene: 7. The CDR3 covers 14 residues. Germline V gene sequence: CDR1 SGHRS, CDR2 YFSETQ. The study, taken as a whole, reports: A suggestion made by the authors is that each seasonal influenza vaccination recruits few new T cells.

Only a few counts were recorded for this clonotype. Antigen: not known. Sample: PBMCs from blood, taken 12 days after vaccination. V and J are TRBV5-1 and TRBJ2-7; 8 bases fit TRBD1. This sequence originates from a man aged 50-60 years who received an inactivated influenza vaccine. The CDR3 region is CASSPGTGEYEQYF. The CDR3 bases are TGCGCCAGCAGCCCCGGGACAGGTGAATACGAGCAGTACTTC.